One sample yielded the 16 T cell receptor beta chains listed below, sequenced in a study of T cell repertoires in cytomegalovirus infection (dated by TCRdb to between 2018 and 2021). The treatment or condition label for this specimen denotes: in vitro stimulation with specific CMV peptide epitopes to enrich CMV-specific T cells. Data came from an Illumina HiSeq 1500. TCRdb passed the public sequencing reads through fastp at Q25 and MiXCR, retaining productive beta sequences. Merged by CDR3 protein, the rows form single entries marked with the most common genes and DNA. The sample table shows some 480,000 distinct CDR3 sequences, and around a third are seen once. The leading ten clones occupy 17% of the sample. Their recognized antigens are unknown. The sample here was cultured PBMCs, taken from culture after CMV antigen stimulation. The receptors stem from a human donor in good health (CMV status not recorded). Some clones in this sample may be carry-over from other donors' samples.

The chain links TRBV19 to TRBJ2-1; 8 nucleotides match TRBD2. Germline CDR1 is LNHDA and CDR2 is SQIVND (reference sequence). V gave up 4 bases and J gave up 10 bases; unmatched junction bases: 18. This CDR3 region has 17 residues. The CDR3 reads CASSTGLDSLALGEQFF. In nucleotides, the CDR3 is TGTGCCAGTAGTACGGGACTAGACTCCCTCGCCCTAGGCGAGCAGTTCTTC.

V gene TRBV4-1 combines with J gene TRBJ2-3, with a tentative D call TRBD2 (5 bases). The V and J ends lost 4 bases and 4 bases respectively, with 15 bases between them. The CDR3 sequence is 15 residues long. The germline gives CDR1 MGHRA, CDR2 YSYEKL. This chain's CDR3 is CASSLDRRAADTQYF. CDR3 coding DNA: TGCGCCAGCAGCCTCGACCGGCGGGCGGCAGATACGCAGTATTTT.

The CDR3 is CASRGQGAPQETQYF. DNA of the CDR3: TGTGCCAGTAGGGGCCAGGGGGCCCCGCAAGAGACCCAGTACTTC. The rearrangement links TRBV19 to TRBJ2-5, with 8 bases aligning to TRBD1. The V and J ends lost 6 bases and 2 bases, in that order; junction bases with no gene match: 8. This CDR3 is 15 amino acids long. Per germline, CDR1 LNHDA and CDR2 SQIVND (reference sequence).

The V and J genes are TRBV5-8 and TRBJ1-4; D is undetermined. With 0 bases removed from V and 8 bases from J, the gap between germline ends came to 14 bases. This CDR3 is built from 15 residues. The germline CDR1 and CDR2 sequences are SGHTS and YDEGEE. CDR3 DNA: TGTGCCAGCAGCTTGGACGGGGTTGCGACGGAAAAACTGTTTTTT. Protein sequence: CASSLDGVATEKLFF.

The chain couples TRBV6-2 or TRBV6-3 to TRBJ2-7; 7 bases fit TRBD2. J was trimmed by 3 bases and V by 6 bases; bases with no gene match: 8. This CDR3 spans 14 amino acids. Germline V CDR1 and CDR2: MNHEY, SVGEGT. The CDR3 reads CASSYAGAIYEQYV. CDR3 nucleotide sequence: TGTGCCAGCAGCTACGCGGGAGCCATCTACGAGCAGTACGTC.

In DNA, the CDR3 is TGCGCCAGCAGCCGATCAAACGGACTCGACGAGCAGTACTTC. This sequence encodes CASSRSNGLDEQYF. The chain joins TRBV5-1 to TRBJ2-7; possible D gene TRBD2, 5 bases. This CDR3 contains 14 residues. Germline lookup yields CDR1 SGHRS and CDR2 YFSETQ. V was cut by 4 bases and J by 5 bases, with 16 bases left in between. The full variable domain, completed using reference TRBV5-1 and TRBJ2-7, is KAGVTQTPRYLIKTRGQQVTLSCSPISGHRSVSWYQQTPGQGLQFLFEYFSETQRNKGNFPGRFSGRQFSNSRSEMNVSTLELGDSALYLCASSRSNGLDEQYFGPGTRLTVT.

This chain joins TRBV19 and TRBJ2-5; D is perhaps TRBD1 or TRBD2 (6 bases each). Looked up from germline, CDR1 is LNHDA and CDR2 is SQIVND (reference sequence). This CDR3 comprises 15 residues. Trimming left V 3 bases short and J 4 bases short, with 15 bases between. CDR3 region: CASSMGGRGAETQYF. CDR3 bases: TGTGCCAGTAGTATGGGCGGAAGGGGGGCAGAGACCCAGTACTTC.

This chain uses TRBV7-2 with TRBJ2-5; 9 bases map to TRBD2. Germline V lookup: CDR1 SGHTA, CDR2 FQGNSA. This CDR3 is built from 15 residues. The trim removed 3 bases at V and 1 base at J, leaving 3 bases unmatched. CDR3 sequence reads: CASSFQREAQETQYF. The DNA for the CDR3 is TGTGCCAGCAGCTTTCAGCGGGAGGCCCAAGAGACCCAGTACTTC.

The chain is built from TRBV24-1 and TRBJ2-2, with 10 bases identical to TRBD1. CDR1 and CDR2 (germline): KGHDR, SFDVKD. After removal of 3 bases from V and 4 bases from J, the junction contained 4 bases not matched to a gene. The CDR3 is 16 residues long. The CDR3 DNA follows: TGTGCCACCAGTGATGCCGGGACAGGGGTCACCGGGGAGCTGTTTTTT. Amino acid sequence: CATSDAGTGVTGELFF.

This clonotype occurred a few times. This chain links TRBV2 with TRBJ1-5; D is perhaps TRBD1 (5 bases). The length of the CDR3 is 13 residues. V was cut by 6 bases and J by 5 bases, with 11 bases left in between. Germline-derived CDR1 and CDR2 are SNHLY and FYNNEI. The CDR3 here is CASRSGNYQPQHF. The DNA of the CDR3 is TGTGCCAGCAGGTCAGGGAACTATCAGCCCCAGCATTTT.

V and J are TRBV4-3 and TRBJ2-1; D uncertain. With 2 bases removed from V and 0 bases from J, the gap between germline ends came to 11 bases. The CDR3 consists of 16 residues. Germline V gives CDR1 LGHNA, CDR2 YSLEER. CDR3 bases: TGCGCCAGCAGCCAAAACCATTGGAGCTCCTACAATGAGCAGTTCTTC. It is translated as CASSQNHWSSYNEQFF.

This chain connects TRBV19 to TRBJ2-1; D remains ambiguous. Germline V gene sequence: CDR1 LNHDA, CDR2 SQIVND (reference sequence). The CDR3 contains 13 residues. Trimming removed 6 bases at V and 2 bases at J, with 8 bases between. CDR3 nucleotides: TGTGCCAGTAGGCGGCCCCCCTACAATGAGCAGTTCTTC. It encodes CASRRPPYNEQFF.

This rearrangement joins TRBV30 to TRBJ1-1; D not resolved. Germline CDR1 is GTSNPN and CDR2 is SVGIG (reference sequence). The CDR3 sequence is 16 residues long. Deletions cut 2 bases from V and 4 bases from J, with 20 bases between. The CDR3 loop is CAWSMWQASRSTEAFF. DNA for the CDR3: TGTGCCTGGAGTATGTGGCAGGCAAGCCGATCCACTGAAGCTTTCTTT.

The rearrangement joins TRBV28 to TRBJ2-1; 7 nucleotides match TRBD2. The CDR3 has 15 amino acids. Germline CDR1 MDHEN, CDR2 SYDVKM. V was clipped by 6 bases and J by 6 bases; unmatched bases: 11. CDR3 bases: TGTGCCAGCAGAACCTTGGCTAGCGGTATCAATGAGCAGTTCTTC. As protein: CASRTLASGINEQFF.

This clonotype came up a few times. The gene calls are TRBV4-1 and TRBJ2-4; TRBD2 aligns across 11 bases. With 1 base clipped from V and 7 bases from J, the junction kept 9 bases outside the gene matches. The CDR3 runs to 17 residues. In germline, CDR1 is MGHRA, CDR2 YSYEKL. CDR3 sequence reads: CASSQVASGRSRNIQYF. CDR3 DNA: TGCGCCAGCAGCCAAGTGGCTAGCGGGAGGAGTCGGAACATTCAGTACTTC.

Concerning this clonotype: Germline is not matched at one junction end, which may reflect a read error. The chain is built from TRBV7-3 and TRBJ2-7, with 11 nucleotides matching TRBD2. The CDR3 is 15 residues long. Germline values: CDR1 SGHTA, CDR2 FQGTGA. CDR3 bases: TGTGCCAGCAGCATAACTAGCGGGAGAGGGTACGAGCAGTACTTC. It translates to CASSITSGRGYEQYF.